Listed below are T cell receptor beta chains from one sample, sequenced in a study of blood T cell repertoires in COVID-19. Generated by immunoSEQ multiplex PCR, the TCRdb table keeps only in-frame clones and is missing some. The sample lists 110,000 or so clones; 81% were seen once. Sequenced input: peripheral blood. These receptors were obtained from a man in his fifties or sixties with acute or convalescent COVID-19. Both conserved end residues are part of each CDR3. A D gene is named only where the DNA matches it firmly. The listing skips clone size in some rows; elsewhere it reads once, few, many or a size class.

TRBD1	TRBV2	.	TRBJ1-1	TGTGCCGGCAGGGCGACAGGGATCACTGAAGCTTTCTTT	CAGRATGITEAFF
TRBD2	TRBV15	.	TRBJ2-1	TGTGCCACCAGCAGAGATAGCGGGGGGGCTGGTAATGAGCAGTTCTTC	CATSRDSGGAGNEQFF
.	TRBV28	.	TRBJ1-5	TGTGCCAGCAGACCCCGGGATTTCTATAGCAATCAGCCCCAGCATTTT	CASRPRDFYSNQPQHF
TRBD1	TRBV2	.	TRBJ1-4	TGTGCCATGACAGGGTTTAATGAAAAACTGTTTTTT	CAMTGFNEKLFF
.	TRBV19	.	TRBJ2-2	TGTGCCAGTAGTATAGTTGGGGCAGCGAACACCGGGGAGCTGTTTTTT	CASSIVGAANTGELFF
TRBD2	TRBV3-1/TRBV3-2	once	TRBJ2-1	TGTGCCAGCAGCCAAGAATCGGGGGGGCCCTTTAATGAGCAGTTCTTC	CASSQESGGPFNEQFF
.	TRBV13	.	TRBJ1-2	TGTGCCAGCAGCCTAAGCAGGGGTACCTATGGCTACACCTTC	CASSLSRGTYGYTF
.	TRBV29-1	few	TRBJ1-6	TGCAGCGTTACGGACAGTTATAATTCACCCCTCCACTTT	CSVTDSYNSPLHF
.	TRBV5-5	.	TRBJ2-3	TGTGCCAGCAGCCCTCGACAGAAACCTAGCACAGATACGCAGTATTTT	CASSPRQKPSTDTQYF
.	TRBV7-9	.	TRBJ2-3	TGTGCCAGCAGCCCTAACGAGAGGCTAGGCACAGATACGCAGTATTTT	CASSPNERLGTDTQYF
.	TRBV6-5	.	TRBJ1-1	TGTGCCAGCAGACTCGAGGGGGGGACTGAAGCTTTCTTT	CASRLEGGTEAFF
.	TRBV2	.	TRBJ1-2	TGTGCCAGCAGTGACGGAGACAGGAGTATTGGAGGCTACACCTTC	CASSDGDRSIGGYTF
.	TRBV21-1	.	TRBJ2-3	TGTGCCAGCAGCGGGGGGGACAGGGCCCCCACAGATACGCAGTATTTT	CASSGGDRAPTDTQYF
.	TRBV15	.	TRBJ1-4	TGTGCCACCAGCAGGGGGGGGGCTAAGGAAAAACTGTTTTTT	CATSRGGAKEKLFF
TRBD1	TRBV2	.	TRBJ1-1	TGTGCCAGCAGAAGACAGGGGAACACTGAAGCTTTCTTT	CASRRQGNTEAFF
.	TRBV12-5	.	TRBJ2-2	TGTGCTACCCACGGGGTTGGCACCGGGGAGCTGTTTTTT	CATHGVGTGELFF
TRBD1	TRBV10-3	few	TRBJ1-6	TGTGCCATCAGAGGTACGGGACAGACAAATTCACCCCTCCACTTT	CAIRGTGQTNSPLHF
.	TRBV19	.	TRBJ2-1	TGTGCCAGTAGTATAGTTCGAGCAGGGCGAAACAATGAGCAGTTCTTC	CASSIVRAGRNNEQFF
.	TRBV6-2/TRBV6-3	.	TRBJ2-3	TGTGCCAGCAGTTACTCCGGGGATACGCAGTATTTT	CASSYSGDTQYF
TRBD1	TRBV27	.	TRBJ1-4	TGTGCCAGCAGTGGACAGGGGGTCGGCGAAAAACTGTTTTTT	CASSGQGVGEKLFF
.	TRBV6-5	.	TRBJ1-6	TGTGCCAGCAGTTACTCGTCGCAGGGAAAATCACCCCTCCACTTT	CASSYSSQGKSPLHF
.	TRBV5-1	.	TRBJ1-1	TGCGCCAGCAGCTCGACCACAACAGAGAACACTGAAGCTTTCTTT	CASSSTTTENTEAFF
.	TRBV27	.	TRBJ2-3	TGTGCCAGCAGTTTCCGAGGGACAGATACGCAGTATTTT	CASSFRGTDTQYF
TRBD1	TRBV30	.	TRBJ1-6	TGTGCCTGGAGTGCAGACAGGGATTCACCCCTCCACTTT	CAWSADRDSPLHF
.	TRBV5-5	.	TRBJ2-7	TGTGCCAGCAGCCCATTGGCGGGGAGCTCCTACGAGCAGTACTTC	CASSPLAGSSYEQYF
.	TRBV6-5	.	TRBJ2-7	TGTGCCAGCAGTTACGAAGGGGTAGGCGGTGAGCAGTACTTC	CASSYEGVGGEQYF
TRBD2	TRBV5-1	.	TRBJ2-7	TGCGCCAGCAGCACGACGACTAGCGGAAGAGCCTACGAGCAGTACTTC	CASSTTTSGRAYEQYF
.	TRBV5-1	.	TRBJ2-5	TGCGCCAGCGCGGGAATTGCAGGGGAGACCCAGTACTTC	CASAGIAGETQYF
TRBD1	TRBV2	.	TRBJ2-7	TGTGCCAGCAGGGATCCCGGGACAGCTCTCTACGAGCAGTACTTC	CASRDPGTALYEQYF
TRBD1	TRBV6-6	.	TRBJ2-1	TGTGCCAGCAGGAACACCGGGACAGGGGTGAAGAATGAGCAGTTCTTC	CASRNTGTGVKNEQFF
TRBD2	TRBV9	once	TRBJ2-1	TGTGCCAGCAGCGTAGATGGGGCAGCGGGGGTGGGTGAGCAGTTCTTC	CASSVDGAAGVGEQFF
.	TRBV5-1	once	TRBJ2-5	TGCGCCAGCAGCTTGGTCGCGGTCCGCCAAGAGACCCAGTACTTC	CASSLVAVRQETQYF
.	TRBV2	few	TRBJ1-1	TGTGCCAGCAGTGAATTTACGGGGATGAACACTGAAGCTTTCTTT	CASSEFTGMNTEAFF
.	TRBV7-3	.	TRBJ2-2	TGTGCCAGCAGCGGGCAGGGGAACACCGGGGAGCTGTTTTTT	CASSGQGNTGELFF
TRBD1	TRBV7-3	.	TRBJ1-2	TGTGCCAGCAGCCGGACAGGGGGAGAGGGCTACACCTTC	CASSRTGGEGYTF
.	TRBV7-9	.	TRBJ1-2	TGTGCCAGCAGCCCCACGGGGTCTCATGGCTACACCTTC	CASSPTGSHGYTF
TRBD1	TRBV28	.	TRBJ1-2	TGTGCCAGCATCCTTGCGGGACAGATCGGCTATGGCTACACCTTC	CASILAGQIGYGYTF
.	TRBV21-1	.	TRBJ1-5	TGTGCCAGCAGCAAGGTGATCAGGGGTGTTCAGCCCCAGCATTTT	CASSKVIRGVQPQHF
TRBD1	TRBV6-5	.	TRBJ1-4	TGTGCCAGCAGTCCGCAGACAGGGGGGGGTGAAAAACTGTTTTTT	CASSPQTGGGEKLFF
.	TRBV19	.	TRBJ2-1	TGTGCCAGTTCCTCCAGGTCCTACTCCTACAATGAGCAGTTCTTC	CASSSRSYSYNEQFF
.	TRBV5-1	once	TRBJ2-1	TGCGCCAGCAGCTTAGGCACAGATGGTTCCGGTGAGCAGTTCTTC	CASSLGTDGSGEQFF
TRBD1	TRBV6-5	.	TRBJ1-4	TGTGCGAGCGTAGATTGGACAGGGAGTGAAAAACTGTTTTTT	CASVDWTGSEKLFF
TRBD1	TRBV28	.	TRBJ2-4	TGTGCCAGCAGTTTAAAATTTGGACAGGGGTTAGCCAAAAACATTCAGTACTTC	CASSLKFGQGLAKNIQYF
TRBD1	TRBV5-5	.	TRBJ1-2	TGTGCCAGCAGCTTGGATATGGCAGGGGGTAACTATGGCTACACCTTC	CASSLDMAGGNYGYTF
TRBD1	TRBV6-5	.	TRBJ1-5	TGTGCCAGCAGTTATGGCAGGGGGGCCAATCAGCCCCAGCATTTT	CASSYGRGANQPQHF
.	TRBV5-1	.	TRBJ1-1	TGCGCCAGCAGCTTGGAAATTAAAAACACTGAAGCTTTCTTT	CASSLEIKNTEAFF
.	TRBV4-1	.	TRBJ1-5	TGCGCCAGCAGCCATTCCGGGAAGGACAATCAGCCCCAGCATTTT	CASSHSGKDNQPQHF
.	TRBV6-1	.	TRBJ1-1	TGTGCCAGCAGTGAAATCTCGCGAAGAGGCACTGAAGCTTTCTTT	CASSEISRRGTEAFF
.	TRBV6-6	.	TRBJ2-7	TGTGCCAGCAGCCTACCGAATTCATACGAGCAGTACTTC	CASSLPNSYEQYF
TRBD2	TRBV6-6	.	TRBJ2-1	TGTGCCAGCAGTTACTCAGCGGGGGGGGACCTCAATGAGCAGTTCTTC	CASSYSAGGDLNEQFF
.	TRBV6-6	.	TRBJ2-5	TGTGCCAGCAATCCCTCTGTGTACCAAGAGACCCAGTACTTC	CASNPSVYQETQYF
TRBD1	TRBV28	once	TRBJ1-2	TGTGCCAGCAGTTCCGGGACAGGGGCATCTGGCTACACCTTC	CASSSGTGASGYTF
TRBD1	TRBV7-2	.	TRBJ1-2	TGTGCCAGCAGCTTATCAGGGGGGAATGGCTACACCTTC	CASSLSGGNGYTF
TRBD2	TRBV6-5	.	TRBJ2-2	TGTGCCAGCAGTCGCCCTAGCGGGGGGGCCGGGGAGCTGTTTTTT	CASSRPSGGAGELFF
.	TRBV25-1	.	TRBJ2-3	TGTGCCAGCAGTGATGGCACAGGCCTAGATACGCAGTATTTT	CASSDGTGLDTQYF
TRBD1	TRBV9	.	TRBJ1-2	TGTGCCAGCAGCGTAGAGGTCGGCAGGGGGCTAAAAGGCTACACCTTC	CASSVEVGRGLKGYTF